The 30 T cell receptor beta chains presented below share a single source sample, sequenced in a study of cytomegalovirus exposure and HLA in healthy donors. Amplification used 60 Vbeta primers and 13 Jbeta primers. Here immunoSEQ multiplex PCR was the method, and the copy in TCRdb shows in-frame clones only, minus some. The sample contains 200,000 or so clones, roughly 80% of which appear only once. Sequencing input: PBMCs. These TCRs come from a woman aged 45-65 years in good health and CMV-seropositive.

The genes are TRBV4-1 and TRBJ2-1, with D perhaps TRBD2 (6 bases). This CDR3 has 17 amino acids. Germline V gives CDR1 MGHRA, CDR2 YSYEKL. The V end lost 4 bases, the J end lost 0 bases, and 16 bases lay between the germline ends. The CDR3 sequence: CASSLARRGDSYNEQFF. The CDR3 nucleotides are TGCGCCAGCAGCCTCGCGCGGCGGGGAGACTCCTACAATGAGCAGTTCTTC.

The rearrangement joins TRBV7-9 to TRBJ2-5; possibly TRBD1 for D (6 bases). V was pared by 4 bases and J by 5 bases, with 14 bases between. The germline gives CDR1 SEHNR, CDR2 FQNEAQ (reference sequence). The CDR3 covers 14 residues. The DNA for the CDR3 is TGTGCCAGCAGCTCAACAGGGATTTGGGAGACCCAGTACTTC. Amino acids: CASSSTGIWETQYF. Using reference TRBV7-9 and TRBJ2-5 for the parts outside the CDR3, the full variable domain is DTGVSQNPRHKITKRGQNVTFRCDPISEHNRLYWYRQTLGQGPEFLTYFQNEAQLEKSRLLSDRFSAERPKGSFSTLEIQRTEQGDSAMYLCASSSTGIWETQYFGPGTRLLVL.

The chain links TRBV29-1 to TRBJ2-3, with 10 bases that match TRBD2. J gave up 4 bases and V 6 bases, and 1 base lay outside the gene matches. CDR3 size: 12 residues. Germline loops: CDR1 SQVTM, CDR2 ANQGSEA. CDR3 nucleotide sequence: TGCAGCGTAGCGGGAGGGGCAGATACGCAGTATTTT. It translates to CSVAGGADTQYF.

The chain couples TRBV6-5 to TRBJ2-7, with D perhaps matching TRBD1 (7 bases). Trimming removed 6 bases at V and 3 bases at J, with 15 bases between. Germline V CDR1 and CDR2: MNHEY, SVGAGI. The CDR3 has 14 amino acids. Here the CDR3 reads CASRLQGGNYEQYF. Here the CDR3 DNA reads TGTGCCAGCAGACTTCAGGGGGGAAACTACGAGCAGTACTTC.

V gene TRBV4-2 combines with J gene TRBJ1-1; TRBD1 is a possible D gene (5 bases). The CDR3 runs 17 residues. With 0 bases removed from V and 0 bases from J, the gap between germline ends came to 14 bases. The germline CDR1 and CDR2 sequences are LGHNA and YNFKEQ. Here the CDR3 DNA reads TGTGCCAGCAGCCAAGAGGGGGGGTCGGTCATGAACACTGAAGCTTTCTTT. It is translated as CASSQEGGSVMNTEAFF.

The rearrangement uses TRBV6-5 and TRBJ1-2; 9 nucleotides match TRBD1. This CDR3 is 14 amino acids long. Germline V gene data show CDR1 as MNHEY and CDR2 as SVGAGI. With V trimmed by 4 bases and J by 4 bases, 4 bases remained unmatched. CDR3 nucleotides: TGTGCCAGCAGTTCCTCGGACAGGGGCTATGGCTACACCTTC. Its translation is CASSSSDRGYGYTF.

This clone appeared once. The CDR3 loop is CASSSPTSGETKNIQYF. CDR3 DNA: TGTGCCAGCAGTTCCCCAACTAGCGGGGAAACCAAAAACATTCAGTACTTC. This chain uses TRBV28 with TRBJ2-4; 10 nucleotides agree with TRBD2. CDR3 length: 17 amino acids. V shed 4 bases, J shed 2 bases, and the junction held 8 bases outside the gene matches. Germline CDR1 reads MDHEN; CDR2 reads SYDVKM.

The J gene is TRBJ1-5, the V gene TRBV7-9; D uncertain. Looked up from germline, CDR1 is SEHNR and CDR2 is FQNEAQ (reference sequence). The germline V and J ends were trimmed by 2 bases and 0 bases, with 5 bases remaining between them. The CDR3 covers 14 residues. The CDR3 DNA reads TGTGCCAGCAGCTTAAGCTATAGCAATCAGCCCCAGCATTTT. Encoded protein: CASSLSYSNQPQHF.

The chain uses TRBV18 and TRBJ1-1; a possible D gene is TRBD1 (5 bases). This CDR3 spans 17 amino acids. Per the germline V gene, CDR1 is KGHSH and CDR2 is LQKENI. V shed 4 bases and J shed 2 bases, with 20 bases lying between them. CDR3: CASSRWDQGGRNTEAFF. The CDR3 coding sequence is TGTGCCAGCTCACGCTGGGATCAGGGTGGAAGAAACACTGAAGCTTTCTTT.

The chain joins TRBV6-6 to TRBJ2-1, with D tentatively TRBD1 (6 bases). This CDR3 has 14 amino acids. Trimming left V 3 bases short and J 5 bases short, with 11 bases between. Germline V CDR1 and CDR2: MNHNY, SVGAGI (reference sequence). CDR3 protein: CASSYGGTNNEQFF. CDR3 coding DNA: TGTGCCAGCAGTTATGGTGGGACAAACAATGAGCAGTTCTTC.

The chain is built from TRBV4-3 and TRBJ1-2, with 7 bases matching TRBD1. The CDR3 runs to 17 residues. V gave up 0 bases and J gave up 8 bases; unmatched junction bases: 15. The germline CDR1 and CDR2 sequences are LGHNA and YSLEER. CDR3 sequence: CASSQDGAPDRSGGYTF. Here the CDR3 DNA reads TGCGCCAGCAGCCAAGATGGGGCCCCGGACAGGTCGGGAGGCTACACCTTC.

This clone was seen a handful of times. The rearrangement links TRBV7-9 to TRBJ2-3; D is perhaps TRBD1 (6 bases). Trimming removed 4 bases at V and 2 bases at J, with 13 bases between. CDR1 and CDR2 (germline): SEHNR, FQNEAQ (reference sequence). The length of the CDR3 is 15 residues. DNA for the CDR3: TGTGCCAGCAGCTCAACAGGGTTGTCCACAGATACGCAGTATTTT. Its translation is CASSSTGLSTDTQYF.

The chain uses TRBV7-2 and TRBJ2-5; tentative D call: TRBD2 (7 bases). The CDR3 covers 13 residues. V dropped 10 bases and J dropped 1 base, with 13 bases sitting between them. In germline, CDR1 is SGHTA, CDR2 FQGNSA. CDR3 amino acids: CATSGGIQETQYF. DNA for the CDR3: TGTGCCACCTCGGGGGGCATCCAAGAGACCCAGTACTTC.

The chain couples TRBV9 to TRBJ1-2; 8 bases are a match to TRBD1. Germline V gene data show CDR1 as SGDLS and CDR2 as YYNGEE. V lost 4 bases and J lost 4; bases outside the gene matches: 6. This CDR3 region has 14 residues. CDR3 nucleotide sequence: TGTGCCAGCAGCTTACCCGGGACAGGCTATGGCTACACCTTC. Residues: CASSLPGTGYGYTF.

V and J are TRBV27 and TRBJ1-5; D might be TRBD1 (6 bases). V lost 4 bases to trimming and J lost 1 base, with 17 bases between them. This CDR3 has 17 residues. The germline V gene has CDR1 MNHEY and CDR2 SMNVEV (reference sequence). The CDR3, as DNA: TGTGCCAGCAGTTCTCATATCAGGGGAAGGAGCAATCAGCCCCAGCATTTT. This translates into CASSSHIRGRSNQPQHF.

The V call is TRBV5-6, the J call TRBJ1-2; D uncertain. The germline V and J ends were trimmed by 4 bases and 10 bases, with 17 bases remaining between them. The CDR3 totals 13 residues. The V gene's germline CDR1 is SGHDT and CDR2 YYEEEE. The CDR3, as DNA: TGTGCCAGCAGCCAGCGTGTTGTGATTTCCTACACCTTC. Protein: CASSQRVVISYTF.

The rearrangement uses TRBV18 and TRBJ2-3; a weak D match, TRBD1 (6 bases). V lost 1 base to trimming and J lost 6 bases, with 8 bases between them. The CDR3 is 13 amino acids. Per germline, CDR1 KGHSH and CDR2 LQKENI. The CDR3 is CASSPRRGDTQYF. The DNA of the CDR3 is TGTGCCAGCTCACCACGCAGGGGCGATACGCAGTATTTT. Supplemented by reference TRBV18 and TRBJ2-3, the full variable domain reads NAGVMQNPRHLVRRRGQEARLRCSPMKGHSHVYWYRQLPEEGLKFMVYLQKENIIDESGMPKERFSAEFPKEGPSILRIQQVVRGDSAAYFCASSPRRGDTQYFGPGTRLTVL.

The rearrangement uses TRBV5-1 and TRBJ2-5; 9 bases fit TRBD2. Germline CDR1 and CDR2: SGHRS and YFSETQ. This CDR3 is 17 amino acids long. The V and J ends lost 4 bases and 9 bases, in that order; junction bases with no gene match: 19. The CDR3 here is CASSADGRGGPGRPQYF. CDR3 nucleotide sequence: TGCGCCAGCAGCGCGGATGGGCGGGGGGGCCCCGGCAGGCCCCAGTACTTC.

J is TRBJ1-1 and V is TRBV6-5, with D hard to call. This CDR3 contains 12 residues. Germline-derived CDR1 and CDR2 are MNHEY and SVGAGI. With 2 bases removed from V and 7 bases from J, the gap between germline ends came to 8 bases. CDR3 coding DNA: TGTGCCAGCAGTTACCCGGTTAGTGAAGCTTTCTTT. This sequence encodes CASSYPVSEAFF.

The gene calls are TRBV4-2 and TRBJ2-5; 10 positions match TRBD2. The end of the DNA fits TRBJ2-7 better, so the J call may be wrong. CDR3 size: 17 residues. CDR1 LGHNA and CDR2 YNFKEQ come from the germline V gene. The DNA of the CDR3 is TGTGCCAGCAGCCAAGCTAGCGGGAGATATATGGTCTCCGAGCAGTACTTC. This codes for CASSQASGRYMVSEQYF.

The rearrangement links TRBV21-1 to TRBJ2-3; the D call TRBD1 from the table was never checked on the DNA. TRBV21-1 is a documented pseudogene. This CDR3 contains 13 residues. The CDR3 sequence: CASSKGLPDTQYF. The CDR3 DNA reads TGTGCCAGCAGCAAAGGGCTGCCAGATACGCAGTATTTT.

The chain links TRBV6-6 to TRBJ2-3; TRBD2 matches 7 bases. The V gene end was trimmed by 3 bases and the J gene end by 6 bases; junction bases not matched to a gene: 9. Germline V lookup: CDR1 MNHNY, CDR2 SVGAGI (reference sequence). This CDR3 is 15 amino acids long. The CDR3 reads CASSYLAASGDTQYF. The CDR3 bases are TGTGCCAGCAGTTATCTAGCGGCTTCGGGGGATACGCAGTATTTT.

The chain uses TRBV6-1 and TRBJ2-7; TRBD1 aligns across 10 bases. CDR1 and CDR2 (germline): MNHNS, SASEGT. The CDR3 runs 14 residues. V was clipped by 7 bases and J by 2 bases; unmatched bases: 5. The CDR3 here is CASMLGTGAYEQYF. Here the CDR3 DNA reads TGTGCCAGCATGTTAGGGACAGGGGCCTACGAGCAGTACTTC.

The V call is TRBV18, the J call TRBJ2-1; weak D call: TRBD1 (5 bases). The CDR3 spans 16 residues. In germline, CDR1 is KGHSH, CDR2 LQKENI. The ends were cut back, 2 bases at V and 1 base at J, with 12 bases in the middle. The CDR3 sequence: CASSPDPGLSYNEQFF. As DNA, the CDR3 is TGTGCCAGCTCACCAGACCCAGGGCTTTCCTACAATGAGCAGTTCTTC.

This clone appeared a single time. The CDR3 DNA follows: TGTGCCAGCAGCTTAGGAGCCGGAAACACCATATATTTT. Translation: CASSLGAGNTIYF. The rearrangement joins TRBV7-9 to TRBJ1-3; the D is unclear. Germline values: CDR1 SEHNR, CDR2 FQNEAQ (reference sequence). The length of the CDR3 is 13 residues. The germline V and J ends were trimmed by 1 base and 4 bases, with 5 bases remaining between them.

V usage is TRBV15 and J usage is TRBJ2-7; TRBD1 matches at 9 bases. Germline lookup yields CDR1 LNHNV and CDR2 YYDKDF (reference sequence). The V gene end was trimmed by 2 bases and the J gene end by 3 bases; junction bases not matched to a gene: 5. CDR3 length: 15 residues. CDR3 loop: CATSRTRDRDYEQYF. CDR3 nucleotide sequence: TGTGCCACCAGCAGAACCCGGGACAGGGACTACGAGCAGTACTTC.

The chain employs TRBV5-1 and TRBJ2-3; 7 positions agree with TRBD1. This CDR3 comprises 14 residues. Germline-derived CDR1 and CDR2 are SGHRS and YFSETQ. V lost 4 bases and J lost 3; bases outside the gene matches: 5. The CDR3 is CASSRGLGTDTQYF. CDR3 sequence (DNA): TGCGCCAGCAGCAGGGGGCTAGGGACAGATACGCAGTATTTT.

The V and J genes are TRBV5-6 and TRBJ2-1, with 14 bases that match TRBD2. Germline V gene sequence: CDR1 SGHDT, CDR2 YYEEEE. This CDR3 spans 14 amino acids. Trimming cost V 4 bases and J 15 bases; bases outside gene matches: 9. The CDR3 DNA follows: TGTGCCAGCAGCCCCGGGACTAGCGGGAGATGTCGGTTCTTC. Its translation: CASSPGTSGRCRFF. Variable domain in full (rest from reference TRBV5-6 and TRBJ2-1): DAGVTQSPTHLIKTRGQQVTLRCSPKSGHDTVSWYQQALGQGPQFIFQYYEEEERQRGNFPDRFSGHQFPNYSSELNVNALLLGDSALYLCASSPGTSGRCRFFGPGTRLTVL.

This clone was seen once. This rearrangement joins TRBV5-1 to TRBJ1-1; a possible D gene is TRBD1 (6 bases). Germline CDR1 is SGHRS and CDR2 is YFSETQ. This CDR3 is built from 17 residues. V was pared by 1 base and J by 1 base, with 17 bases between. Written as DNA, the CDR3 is TGCGCCAGCAGCTTGAGAACTAAACAGGGTGGGAACACTGAAGCTTTCTTT. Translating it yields CASSLRTKQGGNTEAFF.

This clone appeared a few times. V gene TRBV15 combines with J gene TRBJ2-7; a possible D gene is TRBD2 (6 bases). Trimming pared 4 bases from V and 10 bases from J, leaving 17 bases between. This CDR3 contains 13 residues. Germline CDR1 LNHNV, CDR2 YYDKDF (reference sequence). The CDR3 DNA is TGTGCCACCAGCAATTTAGCGGACGGTTCCCAGTACTTC. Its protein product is CATSNLADGSQYF.